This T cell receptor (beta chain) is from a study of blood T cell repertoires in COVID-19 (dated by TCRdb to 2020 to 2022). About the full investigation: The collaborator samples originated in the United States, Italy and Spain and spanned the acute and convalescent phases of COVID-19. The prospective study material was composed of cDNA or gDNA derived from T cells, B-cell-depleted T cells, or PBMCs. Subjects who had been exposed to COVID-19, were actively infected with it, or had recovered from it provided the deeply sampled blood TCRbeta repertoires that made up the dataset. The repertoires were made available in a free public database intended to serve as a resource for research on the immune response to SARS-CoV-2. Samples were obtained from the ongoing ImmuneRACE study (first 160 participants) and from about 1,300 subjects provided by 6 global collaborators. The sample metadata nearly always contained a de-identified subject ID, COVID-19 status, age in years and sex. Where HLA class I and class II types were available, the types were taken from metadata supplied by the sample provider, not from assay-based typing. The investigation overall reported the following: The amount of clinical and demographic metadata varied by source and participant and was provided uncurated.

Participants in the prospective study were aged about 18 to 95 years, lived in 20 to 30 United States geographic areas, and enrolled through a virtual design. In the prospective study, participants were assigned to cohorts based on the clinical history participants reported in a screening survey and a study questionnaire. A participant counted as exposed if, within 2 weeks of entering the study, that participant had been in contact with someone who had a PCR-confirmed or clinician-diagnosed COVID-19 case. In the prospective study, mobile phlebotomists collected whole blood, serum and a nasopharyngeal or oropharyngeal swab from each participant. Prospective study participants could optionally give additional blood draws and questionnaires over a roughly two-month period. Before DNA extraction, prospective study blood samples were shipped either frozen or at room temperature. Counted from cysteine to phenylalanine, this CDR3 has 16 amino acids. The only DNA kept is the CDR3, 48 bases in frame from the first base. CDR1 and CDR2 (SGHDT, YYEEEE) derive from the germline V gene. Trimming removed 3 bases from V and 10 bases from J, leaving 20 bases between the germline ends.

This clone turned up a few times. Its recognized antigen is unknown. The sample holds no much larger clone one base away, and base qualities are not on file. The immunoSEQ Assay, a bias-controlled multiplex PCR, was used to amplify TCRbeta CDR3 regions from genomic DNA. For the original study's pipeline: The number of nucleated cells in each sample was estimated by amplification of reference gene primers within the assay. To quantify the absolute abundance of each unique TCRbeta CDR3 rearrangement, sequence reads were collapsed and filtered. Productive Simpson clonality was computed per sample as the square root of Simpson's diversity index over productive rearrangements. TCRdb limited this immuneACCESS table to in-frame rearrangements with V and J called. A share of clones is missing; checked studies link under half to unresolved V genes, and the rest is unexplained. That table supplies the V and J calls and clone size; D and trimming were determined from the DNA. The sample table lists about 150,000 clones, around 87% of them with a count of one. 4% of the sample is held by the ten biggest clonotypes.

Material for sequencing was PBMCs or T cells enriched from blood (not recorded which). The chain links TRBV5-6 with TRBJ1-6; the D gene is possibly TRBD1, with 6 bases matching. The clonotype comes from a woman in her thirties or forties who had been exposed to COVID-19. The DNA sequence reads TGTGCCAGCAGCTCGCGGCAGGGGTTTGGTGGCTCACCCCTCCACTTT. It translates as CASSSRQGFGGSPLHF.